This T cell receptor gamma chain derives from a study of γδ T cells in repeated Plasmodium falciparum infection. Looked up from germline, CDR1 is EGSTGY and CDR2 is YDSYTSSV. The CDR3 totals 13 residues. V trimming: 4 bases; J trimming: 5 bases; junction bases outside the gene matches: 8. Flow sorting of PBMC yielded separate Vgamma9/Vdelta2+ and Vdelta2-negative gammadelta T cell populations for bulk repertoire analysis. On this clone itself: The translation of this DNA and the TCRdb protein of a much larger clone differ at residue 6, probably owing to a read error; the protein shown here is translated from the DNA.

TCRdb re-called clones from the multiplex PCR reads using CATT. Found here are approximately 30,000 gamma-chain clones, roughly 1.4% of them singletons; the top ten hold roughly a fifth. This TCR was sampled from a pool of human donors (malaria-infected and uninfected, not separated). The specimen was gamma-delta T cells from blood. The chain has TRGV4 and TRGJ1 or TRGJ2. No J gene is reported in TCRdb; it was inferred here by comparing the DNA with germline. The CDR3 nucleotides read TGTGCCACCTGGGACTATCTAAATTATAAGAAACTCTTT. Translation: CATWDYLNYKKLF.